This T cell receptor (beta chain) was recovered during a study of cytomegalovirus exposure and HLA in healthy donors. Study results and limitations: Among TCR beta chains of equal frequency, HLA-associated ones were more clonally expanded in a later analysis.

Concerning this clone: The antigen is not known.

The PCR used 60 Vbeta and 13 Jbeta primers. This table comes from immunoSEQ multiplex PCR, and its TCRdb copy is limited to in-frame clones, with some not included. The repertoire holds approximately 170,000 clones, with approximately 70% as singletons. The V gene's germline CDR1 is LNHDA and CDR2 SQIVND (reference sequence). The CDR3 spans 15 residues. The trim removed 3 bases at V and 6 bases at J, leaving 10 bases unmatched. Sequencing was done on a sample of PBMCs. The origin of this receptor is a woman in her late teens or twenties in good health and CMV-seropositive. The V gene is TRBV19, the J gene TRBJ1-2; TRBD1 matches at 7 bases. The CDR3 reads CASSINHRGVDGYTF. CDR3 DNA: TGTGCCAGTAGTATTAACCACAGGGGCGTGGATGGCTACACCTTC.